This T cell receptor beta chain was profiled in a study of blood T cell repertoires in COVID-19. Turning to this clone: Within the sample, other DNA sequences also encode this same CDR3.

As processed by the authors: The authors estimated nucleated cell counts from reference gene primer amplification. Some clones are missing from TCRdb's copy, which holds only in-frame ones; the method was immunoSEQ multiplex PCR. V and J calls and clone size are as listed in that table; D and trimming were resolved from the DNA. This table has 300,000 to 400,000 clones, more than 85% appearing once. J gave up 5 bases and V 2 bases, and 4 bases lay outside the gene matches. This CDR3 is built from 14 residues. Looked up from germline, CDR1 is SGHNT and CDR2 is YENEEA. Sequencing was done on a sample of peripheral blood. This chain joins TRBV11-3 and TRBJ2-5, with 8 nucleotides matching TRBD2. This receptor was taken from a human donor in a cohort sampled during active COVID-19. The chain's CDR3 is CASSLSPSGETQYF. The DNA of the CDR3 is TGTGCCAGCAGCTTAAGTCCTAGCGGGGAGACCCAGTACTTC.